The 21 T cell receptor beta chains below were found in one sample sequenced in a study of T-cell memory formation after mild COVID-19. MiXCR was run by TCRdb on the 5' RACE reads, yielding one entry per CDR3 protein. In the table there are about 390,000 distinct CDR3 sequences, roughly 15% of which are singletons. Sequences were obtained from PBMCs or a T cell subset sorted from them (not recorded which). The receptors originated from a man aged 18 to 30 who had mild COVID-19 (a few samples of this study predate the infection). Cell type and time point are not known.

This clonotype was observed a handful of times. The chain recombines TRBV7-2 with TRBJ2-3, with 8 positions matching TRBD2. The CDR3 runs 16 residues. Germline assignment: CDR1 SGHTA and CDR2 FQGNSA. V shed 5 bases and J 2 bases; nucleotides not matched to a gene: 9. CDR3: CASSPRAGAPTDTQYF. The CDR3 DNA reads TGTGCCAGCAGCCCCCGAGCGGGGGCCCCCACAGATACGCAGTATTTT.

This chain links TRBV4-3 with TRBJ2-1; TRBD2 matches at 7 bases. With V trimmed by 1 base and J by 6 bases, 6 bases remained unmatched. Germline V gene data show CDR1 as LGHNA and CDR2 as YSLEER. The CDR3 consists of 15 residues. The DNA of the CDR3 is TGCGCCAGCAGCCAAGGACTAGCATTCGGCAATGAGCAGTTCTTC. Residues: CASSQGLAFGNEQFF.

The chain links TRBV7-6 to TRBJ2-7; possibly TRBD2 for D (6 bases). V dropped 5 bases and J dropped 5 bases, with 16 bases sitting between them. Germline CDR1 reads SGHVS; CDR2 reads FNYEAQ. This CDR3 spans 14 amino acids. The CDR3 is CASSISPGGDEQYF. The DNA for the CDR3 is TGTGCCAGCAGCATCTCCCCCGGAGGGGACGAGCAGTACTTC.

The table lists this clonotype with a few counts. The rearrangement joins TRBV7-9 to TRBJ2-1; possibly TRBD1 or TRBD2 for D (5 bases each). V was trimmed by 0 bases and J by 8 bases, leaving 17 bases between them. The germline gives CDR1 SEHNR, CDR2 FQNEAQ (reference sequence). CDR3 size: 16 residues. CDR3 protein: CASSLARGRARDEQFF. The CDR3 nucleotides are TGTGCCAGCAGCTTAGCTCGGGGCAGGGCTCGGGATGAGCAGTTCTTC.

This clonotype has at least ten counts. The V and J genes are TRBV20-1 and TRBJ2-3; 7 nucleotides align to TRBD2. The junction had 6 bases not matched to a gene; V was cut back by 0 bases and J by 6 bases. In germline, CDR1 is DFQATT, CDR2 SNEGSKA (reference sequence). The CDR3 loop spans 14 amino acids. The CDR3 region is CSARDLVGGDTQYF. DNA for the CDR3: TGCAGTGCTAGAGATCTGGTCGGGGGGGATACGCAGTATTTT.

The V and J genes are TRBV6-1 and TRBJ2-7, with D possibly matching TRBD2 (5 bases). V was shortened by 8 bases and J by 7 bases, with 18 bases between the two germline ends. The CDR3 has 13 amino acids. In germline, CDR1 is MNHNS, CDR2 SASEGT. Here the CDR3 reads CASGRSGRVEQYV. CDR3 sequence (DNA): TGTGCCAGCGGCCGGAGCGGCCGGGTGGAGCAGTACGTC.

This clonotype was recorded a few times. In DNA, the CDR3 is TGCGCCAGCAGCTCGGGACAGGGGCCAGATACGCAGTATTTT. It translates to CASSSGQGPDTQYF. The V call is TRBV5-1, the J call TRBJ2-3; 10 bases align to TRBD1. CDR1 and CDR2 from the germline V gene are SGHRS and YFSETQ. This CDR3 is built from 14 residues. The ends lost 3 bases at V and 4 bases at J; junction bases unmatched: 2.

This chain uses TRBV5-1 with TRBJ2-3; D may correspond to TRBD1 or TRBD2 (6 bases each). This CDR3 has 14 amino acids. In germline, CDR1 is SGHRS, CDR2 YFSETQ. The V end was cut by 7 bases, the J end by 1 base, with 13 bases between. The CDR3 DNA follows: TGCGCCAGCCAACCAAGGGGGGGCACAGATACGCAGTATTTT. Translated: CASQPRGGTDTQYF.

J is TRBJ2-3 and V is TRBV7-2; D gene ambiguous. The CDR3 has 13 amino acids. V was pared by 3 bases and J by 6 bases, with 10 bases between. The germline CDR1 and CDR2 sequences are SGHTA and FQGNSA. The CDR3 DNA reads as TGTGCCAGCAGCTTTTCCCTGCAGGATACGCAGTATTTT. It yields the protein CASSFSLQDTQYF.

This clonotype is a singleton in its sample. This chain connects TRBV5-6 to TRBJ1-5; possible D gene TRBD1, 6 bases. The CDR3 loop spans 16 amino acids. The germline CDR1 and CDR2 sequences are SGHDT and YYEEEE. V was clipped by 5 bases and J by 4 bases, with 19 bases between them. CDR3 residues: CASSSTGRGWNQPQHF. For the CDR3, the DNA is TGTGCCAGCAGTTCGACAGGCAGGGGATGGAATCAGCCCCAGCATTTT.

There are a few counts of this clonotype. The V and J genes are TRBV29-1 and TRBJ2-1; D not resolved. The V gene lost 3 bases and the J gene lost 8 bases, with 11 bases spanning the gap. CDR3 length equals 12 residues. Germline-derived CDR1 and CDR2 are SQVTM and ANQGSEA. The CDR3 DNA sequence: TGCAGCGTTGAGGTGGGTTCGGATGAGCAGTTCTTC. This codes for CSVEVGSDEQFF.

The chain joins TRBV19 to TRBJ2-3; D is possibly TRBD1 (6 bases). CDR1 is LNHDA and CDR2 is SQIVND in the germline V gene (reference sequence). The CDR3 has 14 residues. V was pared by 5 bases and J by 0 bases, with 9 bases between. The CDR3 here is CASSGQKSTDTQYF. The CDR3 region has the DNA TGTGCCAGTAGTGGACAGAAAAGCACAGATACGCAGTATTTT. Supplemented by reference TRBV19 and TRBJ2-3, the full variable domain reads DGGITQSPKYLFRKEGQNVTLSCEQNLNHDAMYWYRQDPGQGLRLIYYSQIVNDFQKGDIAEGYSVSREKKESFPLTVTSAQKNPTAFYLCASSGQKSTDTQYFGPGTRLTVL.

This clonotype came up once. The chain is built from TRBV12-3 or TRBV12-4 and TRBJ1-2; D unresolved. This CDR3 is 14 amino acids long. The V gene lost 3 bases and the J gene lost 3 bases, with 11 bases spanning the gap. The CDR3 loop is CASSFSSGHYGYTF. CDR3 sequence (DNA): TGTGCCAGCAGTTTTTCTTCTGGGCACTATGGCTACACCTTC.

The gene calls are TRBV5-1 and TRBJ1-4; 9 bases fit TRBD1. V shed 0 bases and J 5 bases; nucleotides not matched to a gene: 5. The germline V gene has CDR1 SGHRS and CDR2 YFSETQ. The CDR3 runs to 16 residues. The CDR3 protein is CASSLAPGTGNEKLFF. CDR3 in DNA: TGCGCCAGCAGCTTGGCCCCCGGGACAGGGAATGAAAAACTGTTTTTT.

This clonotype was seen a few times. V and J are TRBV29-1 and TRBJ2-7; D may be TRBD1 or TRBD2 (5 bases each). With 7 bases removed from V and 2 bases from J, the gap between germline ends came to 12 bases. This CDR3 comprises 12 residues. Germline lookup yields CDR1 SQVTM and CDR2 ANQGSEA. This CDR3 is CSAGAGTYEQYF. The CDR3 DNA follows: TGCAGCGCCGGGGCCGGGACCTACGAGCAGTACTTC.

The chain couples TRBV4-1 to TRBJ1-1; TRBD1 matches at 9 bases. The V gene's germline CDR1 is MGHRA and CDR2 YSYEKL. This CDR3 has 14 residues. After removal of 5 bases from V and 5 bases from J, the junction contained 6 bases not matched to a gene. CDR3 region: CASSNGQGTTEAFF. CDR3 in DNA: TGCGCCAGCAGCAATGGACAGGGGACGACTGAAGCTTTCTTT.

In this sample, this clonotype turned up many times. At one boundary the junction diverges from the germline segment, which might be a read error. The rearrangement links TRBV6-2 or TRBV6-3 to TRBJ2-1; D uncertain. The CDR3 length is 12 residues. Germline V gene sequence: CDR1 MNHEY, CDR2 SVGEGT. CDR3 residues: CASSYSYNEQFF. In DNA, the CDR3 is TGCGCCAGCAGCTATTCCTACAATGAGCAGTTCTTC.

This clonotype was seen many times. The V gene is TRBV12-3 or TRBV12-4, the J gene TRBJ2-5; TRBD1 matches 8 bases. With V trimmed by 6 bases and J by 5 bases, 5 bases remained unmatched. This CDR3 contains 13 residues. The CDR3: CASRETGGETQYF. Here the CDR3 DNA reads TGTGCCAGCAGGGAAACAGGGGGTGAGACCCAGTACTTC.

This rearrangement joins TRBV5-4 to TRBJ2-5; 11 bases fit TRBD2. The CDR3 length is 16 residues. Germline loops: CDR1 SGHNT, CDR2 YYREEE (reference sequence). V dropped 4 bases and J dropped 5; count of bases not matched to a gene: 10. The CDR3 spells CASSLAGGTSRETQYF. The CDR3 nucleotides are TGTGCCAGCAGCCTAGCGGGGGGAACTTCGCGGGAGACCCAGTACTTC.

This clonotype was counted between two and nine times. The chain carries TRBV6-5 and TRBJ1-2; D gene unclear. The length of the CDR3 is 14 residues. With 5 bases removed from V and 1 base from J, the gap between germline ends came to 11 bases. The V gene's germline CDR1 is MNHEY and CDR2 SVGAGI. The CDR3 reads CASSPRIINYGYTF. DNA for the CDR3: TGTGCCAGCAGTCCACGGATTATTAACTATGGCTACACCTTC.

This clonotype was seen a few times. The chain carries TRBV6-2 or TRBV6-3 and TRBJ2-2; 9 nucleotides match TRBD2. The CDR3 consists of 16 residues. V was pared by 6 bases and J by 4 bases, with 9 bases of the junction left unmatched. CDR1 and CDR2 from the germline V gene are MNHEY and SVGEGT. DNA for the CDR3: TGTGCCAGCAGGGAACTAGCGGGTCGTGCCACCGGGGAGCTGTTTTTT. As protein: CASRELAGRATGELFF.